Described below is a single T cell receptor (beta chain) sequence and its context. Its matching antigen is unknown. TCRdb fed the 5' RACE reads into MiXCR, producing one record per CDR3 protein. Seen here are some 570,000 distinct CDR3 sequences, 20% to 25% observed once, and the top ten hold more than 0.4%. This sample is drawn from a study of identical twins. General study points: The study reached conclusions through statistical analysis that was cross-sectional, not following the same donors.

Trimming cost V 4 bases and J 0 bases; bases outside gene matches: 8. Germline-derived CDR1 and CDR2 are MNHEY and SMNVEV (reference sequence). This CDR3 is 18 amino acids long. All of the donors were Caucasians in good health. This same sample was also part of a study on yellow fever vaccine responses in identical twins. This second study notes: On the reported evidence, twins' vaccine T cell responses seemed partly convergent and partly personalized.

Source material: CD4+ T cells sorted from blood. This chain uses TRBV27 with TRBJ2-1; 11 nucleotides agree with TRBD2. This receptor was taken from a woman in her late teens or twenties in good health. CDR3 amino acids: CASSSGLAGGDSYNEQFF. CDR3 coding DNA: TGTGCCAGCAGTTCTGGGCTAGCGGGGGGCGACTCCTACAATGAGCAGTTCTTC.